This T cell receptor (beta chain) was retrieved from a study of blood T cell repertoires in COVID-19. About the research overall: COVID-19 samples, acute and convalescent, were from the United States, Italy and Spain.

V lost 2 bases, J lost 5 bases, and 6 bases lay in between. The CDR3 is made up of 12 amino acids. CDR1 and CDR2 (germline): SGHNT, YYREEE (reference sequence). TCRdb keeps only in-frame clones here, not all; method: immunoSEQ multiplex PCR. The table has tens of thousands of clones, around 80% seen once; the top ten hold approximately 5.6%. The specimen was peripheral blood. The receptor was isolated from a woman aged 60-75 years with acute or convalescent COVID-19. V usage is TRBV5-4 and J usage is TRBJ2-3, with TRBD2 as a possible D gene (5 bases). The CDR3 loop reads CASSLAEDTQYF. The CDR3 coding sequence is TGTGCCAGCAGCTTAGCGGAAGATACGCAGTATTTT.